The 2 T cell receptor beta chains below were found in one sample sequenced in a study of cytomegalovirus exposure and HLA in healthy donors. PCR used 60 Vbeta primers and 13 Jbeta primers. Profiling relied on immunoSEQ multiplex PCR, and the TCRdb table lists in-frame clones only, not all of them. The sample consists of 100,000 or so clones, under 85% of them appearing once. Sequenced material: PBMCs. The receptors were gathered from a man in his forties in good health and CMV-seronegative.

The chain uses TRBV7-2 and TRBJ1-2, with 8 bases matching TRBD1. The CDR3 consists of 15 residues. Germline V gene data show CDR1 as SGHTA and CDR2 as FQGNSA. The J segment lost 1 base and the V segment lost 5 bases, leaving 6 bases of the junction unmatched. Here the CDR3 DNA reads TGTGCCAGCAGCCAAACAGGGGGGTTTAACTATGGCTACACCTTC. This sequence encodes CASSQTGGFNYGYTF. Complete variable domain (other parts from reference TRBV7-2 and TRBJ1-2): GAGVSQSPSNKVTEKGKDVELRCDPISGHTALYWYRQSLGQGLEFLIYFQGNSAPDKSGLPSDRFSAERTGGSVSTLTIQRTQQEDSAVYLCASSQTGGFNYGYTFGSGTRLTVV.

This sequence joins TRBV18 and TRBJ2-7, with 7 bases lining up with TRBD1. Germline V gene sequence: CDR1 KGHSH, CDR2 LQKENI. The CDR3 has 14 amino acids. Trimming took 6 bases from V and 7 from J; bases not matched to a gene: 12. CDR3 residues: CASSLDRVSGEQYV. The CDR3 DNA reads TGTGCCAGCTCCCTTGACAGGGTGTCGGGGGAGCAGTACGTC.